This TCR beta chain emerged from a study of T cell changes during pregnancy in multiple sclerosis. The CDR3 contains 12 residues. Looked up from germline, CDR1 is LNHDA and CDR2 is SQIVND (reference sequence). The V and J ends lost 3 bases and 8 bases respectively, with 8 bases between them. The method was immunoSEQ multiplex PCR; TCRdb's version includes in-frame clones alone and lacks a portion of them. The table has about 40,000 clones, less than 95% seen once. The sample in question was peripheral blood, obtained in the third trimester of pregnancy. The clonotype originates from a female donor with multiple sclerosis, enrolled in a pregnancy study. The V and J genes are TRBV19 and TRBJ2-1; no reliable D call. CDR3 protein: CASSIPDYEQFF. The CDR3 nucleotides are TGTGCCAGTAGTATTCCAGACTATGAGCAGTTCTTC.